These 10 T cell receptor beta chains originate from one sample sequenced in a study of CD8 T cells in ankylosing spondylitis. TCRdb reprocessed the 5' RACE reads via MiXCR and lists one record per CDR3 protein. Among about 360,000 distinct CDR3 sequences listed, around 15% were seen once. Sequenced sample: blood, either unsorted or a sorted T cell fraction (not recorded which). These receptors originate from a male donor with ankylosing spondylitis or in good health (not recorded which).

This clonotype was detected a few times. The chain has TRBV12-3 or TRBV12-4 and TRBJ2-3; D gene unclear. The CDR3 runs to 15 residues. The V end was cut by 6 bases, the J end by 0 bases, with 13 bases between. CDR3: CASSELRPSTDTQYF. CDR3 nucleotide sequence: TGTGCCAGCAGCGAACTGAGACCGAGCACAGATACGCAGTATTTT.

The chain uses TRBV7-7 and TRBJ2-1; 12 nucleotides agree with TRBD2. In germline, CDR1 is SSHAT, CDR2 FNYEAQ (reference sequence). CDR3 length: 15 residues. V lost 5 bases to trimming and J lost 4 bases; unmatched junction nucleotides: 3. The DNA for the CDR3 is TGTGCCAGCAGCCAGCTAGCGGGAGGGTACAATGAGCAGTTCTTC. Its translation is CASSQLAGGYNEQFF. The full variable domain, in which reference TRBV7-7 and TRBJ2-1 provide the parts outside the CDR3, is GAGVSQSPRYKVTKRGQDVTLRCDPISSHATLYWYQQALGQGPEFLTYFNYEAQPDKSGLPSDRFSAERPEGSISTLTIQRTEQRDSAMYRCASSQLAGGYNEQFFGPGTRLTVL.

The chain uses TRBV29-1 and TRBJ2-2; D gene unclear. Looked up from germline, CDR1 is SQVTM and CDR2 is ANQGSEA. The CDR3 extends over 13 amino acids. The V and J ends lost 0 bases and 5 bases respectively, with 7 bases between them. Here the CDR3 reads CSVEERVTGELFF. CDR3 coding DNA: TGCAGCGTTGAAGAACGTGTGACCGGGGAGCTGTTTTTT.

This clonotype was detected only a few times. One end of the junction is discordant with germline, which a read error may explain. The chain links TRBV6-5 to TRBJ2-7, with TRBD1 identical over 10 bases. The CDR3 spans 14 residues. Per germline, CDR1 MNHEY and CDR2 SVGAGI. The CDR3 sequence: CASSYSGQGRREDF. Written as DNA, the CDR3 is TGTGCCAGCAGTTACTCGGGACAGGGGCGGCGTGAAGACTTC.

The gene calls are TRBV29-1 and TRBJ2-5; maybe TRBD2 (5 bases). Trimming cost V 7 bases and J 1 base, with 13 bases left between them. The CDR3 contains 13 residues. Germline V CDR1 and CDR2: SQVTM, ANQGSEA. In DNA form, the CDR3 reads TGCAGCGCCTTGGACTCTCCCCAAGAGACCCAGTACTTC. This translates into CSALDSPQETQYF.

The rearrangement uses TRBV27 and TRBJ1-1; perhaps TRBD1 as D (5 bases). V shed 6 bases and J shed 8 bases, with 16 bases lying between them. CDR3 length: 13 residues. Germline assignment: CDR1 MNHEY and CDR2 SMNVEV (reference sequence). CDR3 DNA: TGTGCCAGCAGGAGTCGGGGGACCGCGGAAGCTTTCTTT. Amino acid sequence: CASRSRGTAEAFF.

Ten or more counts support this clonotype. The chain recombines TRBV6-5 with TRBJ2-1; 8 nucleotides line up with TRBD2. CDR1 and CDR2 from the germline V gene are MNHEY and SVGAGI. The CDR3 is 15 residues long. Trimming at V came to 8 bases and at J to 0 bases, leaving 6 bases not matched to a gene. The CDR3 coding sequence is TGTGCCAGCTGCACTAGCGGTAGCTCCTACAATGAGCAGTTCTTC. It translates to CASCTSGSSYNEQFF.

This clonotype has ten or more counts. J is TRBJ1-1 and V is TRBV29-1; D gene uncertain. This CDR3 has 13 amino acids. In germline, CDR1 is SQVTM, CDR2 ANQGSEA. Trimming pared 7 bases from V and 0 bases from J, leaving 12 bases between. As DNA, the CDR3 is TGCAGCGCCGTCCGACCCCTGAACACTGAAGCTTTCTTT. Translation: CSAVRPLNTEAFF.

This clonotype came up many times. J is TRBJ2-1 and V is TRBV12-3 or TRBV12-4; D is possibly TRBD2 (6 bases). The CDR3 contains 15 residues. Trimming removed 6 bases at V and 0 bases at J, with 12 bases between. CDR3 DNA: TGTGCCAGCAGCTATCGGACTAACTCCTACAATGAGCAGTTCTTC. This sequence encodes CASSYRTNSYNEQFF.

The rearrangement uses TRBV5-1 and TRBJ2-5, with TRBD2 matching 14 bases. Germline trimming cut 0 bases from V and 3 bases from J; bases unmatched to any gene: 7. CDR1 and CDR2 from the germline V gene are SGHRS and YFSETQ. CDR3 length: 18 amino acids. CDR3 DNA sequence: TGCGCCAGCAGCTTGGTCAGGGCGGGACTAGCGGGAGAAGAGACCCAGTACTTC. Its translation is CASSLVRAGLAGEETQYF.